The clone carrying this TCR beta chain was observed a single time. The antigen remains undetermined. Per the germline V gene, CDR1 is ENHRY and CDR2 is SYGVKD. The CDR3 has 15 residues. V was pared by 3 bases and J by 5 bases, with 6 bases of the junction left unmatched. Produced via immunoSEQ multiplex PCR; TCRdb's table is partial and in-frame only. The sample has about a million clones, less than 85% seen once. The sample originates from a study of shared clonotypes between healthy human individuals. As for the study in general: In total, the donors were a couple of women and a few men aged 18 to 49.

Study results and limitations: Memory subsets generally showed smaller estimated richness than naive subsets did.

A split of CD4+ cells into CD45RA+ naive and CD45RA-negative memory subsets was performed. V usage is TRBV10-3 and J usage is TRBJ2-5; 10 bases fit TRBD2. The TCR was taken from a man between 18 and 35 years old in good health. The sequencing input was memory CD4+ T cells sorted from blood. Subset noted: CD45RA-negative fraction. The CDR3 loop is CAISDLAGVSETQYF. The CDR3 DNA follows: TGTGCCATCAGTGACCTAGCGGGAGTAAGTGAGACCCAGTACTTC.